The clone carrying this T cell receptor (beta chain) was seen more than once but under ten times. The data were obtained in a study of beta chain features in type 1 diabetes. Isolated RNA was reverse transcribed in full, so expressed TCRB transcripts were sequenced. Profiled with immunoSEQ multiplex PCR; TCRdb holds only in-frame clones, not every one. There are 350,000 to 450,000 clones in the sample; over 11% occur only once, and 0.035% to 0.04% lies in the top ten. The sequenced sample was naive CD4+ T cells from blood. This receptor was obtained from a man aged 25-40 years in good health.

CDR3 in DNA: TGTGCCATCAGTGACCTGGGACGGTATGGCTACACCTTC. This gives the protein CAISDLGRYGYTF. The chain carries TRBV10-3 and TRBJ1-2, with a weak D call TRBD1 (5 bases). Trimming cost V 3 bases and J 5 bases, with 10 bases left between them. The CDR3 is made up of 13 amino acids. Germline V CDR1 and CDR2: ENHRY, SYGVKD.